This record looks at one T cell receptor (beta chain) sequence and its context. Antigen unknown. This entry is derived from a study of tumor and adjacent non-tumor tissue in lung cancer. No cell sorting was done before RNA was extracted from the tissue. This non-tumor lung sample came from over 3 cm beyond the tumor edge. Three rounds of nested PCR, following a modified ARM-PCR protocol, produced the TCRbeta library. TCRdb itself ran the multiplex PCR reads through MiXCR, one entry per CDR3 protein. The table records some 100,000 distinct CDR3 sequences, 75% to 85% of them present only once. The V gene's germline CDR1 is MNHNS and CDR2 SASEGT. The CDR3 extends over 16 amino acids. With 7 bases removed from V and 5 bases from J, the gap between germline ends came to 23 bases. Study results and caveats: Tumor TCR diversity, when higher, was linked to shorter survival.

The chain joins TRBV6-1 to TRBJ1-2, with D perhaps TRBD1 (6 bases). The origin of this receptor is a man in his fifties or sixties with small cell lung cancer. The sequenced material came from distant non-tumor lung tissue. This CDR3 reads CASITQGADGLYGYTF. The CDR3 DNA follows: TGTGCCAGCATTACACAGGGTGCCGATGGTTTGTATGGCTACACCTTC.